Below are 3 T cell receptor beta chains sequenced from a single sample in a study of cytomegalovirus exposure and HLA in healthy donors. The study ran its PCR with 60 Vbeta and 13 Jbeta primers. Sequencing used immunoSEQ multiplex PCR; TCRdb keeps in-frame clones, though not all of them. The sample shows approximately 120,000 clones, about 80% of them seen only once. The material sequenced was PBMCs. These TCRs come from a man aged 35 to 55 in good health and CMV-seronegative.

The V gene is TRBV9, the J gene TRBJ2-7; D might be TRBD2 (5 bases). The CDR3 runs to 15 residues. V was shortened by 4 bases and J by 2 bases, with 16 bases between the two germline ends. In germline, CDR1 is SGDLS, CDR2 YYNGEE. CDR3 sequence (DNA): TGTGCCAGCAGCCCGGATCGGGAAATCACCTACGAGCAGTACTTC. This encodes CASSPDREITYEQYF.

This clone came up a few times. The J gene is TRBJ2-3, the V gene TRBV5-1, with TRBD2 identical over 8 bases. The V gene end was trimmed by 0 bases and the J gene end by 3 bases; junction bases not matched to a gene: 6. This CDR3 comprises 16 residues. In germline, CDR1 is SGHRS, CDR2 YFSETQ. This CDR3 is CASSLGGIAGTDTQYF. CDR3 coding DNA: TGCGCCAGCAGCTTGGGAGGTATAGCGGGGACAGATACGCAGTATTTT.

This clone has more than one count but fewer than ten. This chain uses TRBV18 with TRBJ2-1; 7 nucleotides match TRBD2. The V gene's germline CDR1 is KGHSH and CDR2 LQKENI. Losses at the gene ends were 2 bases for V and 6 bases for J; bases not matched to a gene: 16. CDR3 length equals 18 residues. The CDR3 DNA reads as TGTGCCAGCTCACCAGGGGCTGGCGGGGGAGACGGGGCCAATGAGCAGTTCTTC. This encodes CASSPGAGGGDGANEQFF.